This TCR beta chain was found in a study of blood T cell repertoires in COVID-19. Study-wide background: Both acute and convalescent COVID-19 samples were obtained from the United States, Italy and Spain.

TCRdb's table, derived via immunoSEQ multiplex PCR, lists solely in-frame clones and lacks some. Of over 60,000 clones in the sample, around 86% were seen once. CDR3 length equals 15 residues. With V trimmed by 1 base and J by 6 bases, 6 bases remained unmatched. Per the germline V gene, CDR1 is SGHRS and CDR2 is YFSETQ. This clone was detected once. The source material was peripheral blood. The receptor's source is a woman aged 60-75 years with acute or convalescent COVID-19. The chain is built from TRBV5-1 and TRBJ2-2; the match to TRBD1 covers 7 bases. CDR3 protein: CASSLQGVGAGELFF. DNA for the CDR3: TGCGCCAGCAGCTTGCAGGGGGTGGGCGCCGGGGAGCTGTTTTTT.